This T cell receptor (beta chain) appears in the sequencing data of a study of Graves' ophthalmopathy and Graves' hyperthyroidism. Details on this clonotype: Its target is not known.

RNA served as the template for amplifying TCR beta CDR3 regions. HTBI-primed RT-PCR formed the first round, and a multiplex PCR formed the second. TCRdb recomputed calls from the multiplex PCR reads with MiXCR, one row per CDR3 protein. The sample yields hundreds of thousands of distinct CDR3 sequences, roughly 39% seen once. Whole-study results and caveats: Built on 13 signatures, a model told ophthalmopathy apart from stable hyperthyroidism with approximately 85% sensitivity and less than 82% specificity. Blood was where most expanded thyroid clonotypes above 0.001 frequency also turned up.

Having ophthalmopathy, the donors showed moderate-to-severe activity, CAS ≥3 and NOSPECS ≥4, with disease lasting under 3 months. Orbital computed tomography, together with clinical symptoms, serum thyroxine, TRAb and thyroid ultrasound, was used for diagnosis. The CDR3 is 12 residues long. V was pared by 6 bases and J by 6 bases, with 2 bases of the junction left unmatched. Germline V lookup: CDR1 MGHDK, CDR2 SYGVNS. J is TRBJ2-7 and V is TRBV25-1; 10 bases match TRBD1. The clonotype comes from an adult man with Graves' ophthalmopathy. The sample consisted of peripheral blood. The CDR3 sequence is CASRWTGGEQYF. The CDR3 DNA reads TGTGCCAGCAGGTGGACAGGGGGCGAGCAGTACTTC.